The present entry profiles one TCR beta chain with its context. The time point is: newly diagnosed GD, antithyroid drugs for less than 3 months. From RNA extracted from PBMCs, the TCR library was made. The guidelines of the American Thyroid Association were the basis for diagnosing Graves' disease. CDR3 length: 15 amino acids. Germline assignment: CDR1 SGHNT and CDR2 YENEEA. V was trimmed by 5 bases and J by 1 base, leaving 12 bases between them. The sample comes from a study of regulatory T cells in long-lasting Graves disease. iRepertoire HTBI primers and Arm-PCR of CDR3 regions built TCR beta libraries. TCRdb called the multiplex PCR reads again in MiXCR, with one record for every CDR3 protein. The repertoire holds 580,000 or so distinct CDR3 sequences, with 15% to 20% as singletons. The sample was also reused in another study, on T cells in Graves' hyperthyroidism and ophthalmopathy.

The source was peripheral blood mononuclear cells (PBMCs), collected at new diagnosis, from a patient treated with antithyroid drugs. The receptor's source is a man between 18 and 29 years old with Graves disease. The chain recombines TRBV11-3 with TRBJ2-1; D gene unclear. CDR3 region: CASSALSGSYNEQFF. Written as DNA, the CDR3 is TGTGCCAGCAGCGCTCTCTCAGGATCCTACAATGAGCAGTTCTTC.